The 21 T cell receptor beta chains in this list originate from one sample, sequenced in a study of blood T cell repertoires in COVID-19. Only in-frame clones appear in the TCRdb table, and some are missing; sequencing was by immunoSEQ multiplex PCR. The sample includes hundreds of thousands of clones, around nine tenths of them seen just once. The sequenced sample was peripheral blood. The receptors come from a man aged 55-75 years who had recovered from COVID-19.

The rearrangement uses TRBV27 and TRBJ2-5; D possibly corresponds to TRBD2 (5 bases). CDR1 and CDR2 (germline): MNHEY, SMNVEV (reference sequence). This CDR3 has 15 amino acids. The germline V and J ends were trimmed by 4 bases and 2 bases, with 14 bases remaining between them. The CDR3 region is CASSSLHPGQETQYF. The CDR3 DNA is TGTGCCAGCAGTTCCCTCCACCCGGGACAAGAGACCCAGTACTTC.

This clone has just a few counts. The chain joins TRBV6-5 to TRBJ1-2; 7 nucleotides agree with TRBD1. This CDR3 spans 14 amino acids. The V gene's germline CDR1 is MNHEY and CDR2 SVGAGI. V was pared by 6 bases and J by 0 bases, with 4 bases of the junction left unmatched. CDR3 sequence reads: CASRDGTANYGYTF. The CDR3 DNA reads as TGTGCCAGCAGGGACGGGACAGCTAACTATGGCTACACCTTC.

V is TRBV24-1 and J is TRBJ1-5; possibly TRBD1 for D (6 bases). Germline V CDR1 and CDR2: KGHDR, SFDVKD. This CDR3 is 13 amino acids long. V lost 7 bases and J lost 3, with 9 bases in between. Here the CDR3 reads CATSRDNNQPQHF. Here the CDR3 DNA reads TGTGCCACCAGCCGGGACAACAATCAGCCCCAGCATTTT.

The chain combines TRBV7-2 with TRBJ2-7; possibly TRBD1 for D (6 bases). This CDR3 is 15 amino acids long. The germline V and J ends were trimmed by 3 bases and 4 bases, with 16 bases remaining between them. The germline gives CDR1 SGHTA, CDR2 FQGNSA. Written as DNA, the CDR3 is TGTGCCAGCAGCTTCTCCCAGGGGATTAATTACGAGCAGTACTTC. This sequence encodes CASSFSQGINYEQYF. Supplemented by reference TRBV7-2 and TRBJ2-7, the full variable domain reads GAGVSQSPSNKVTEKGKDVELRCDPISGHTALYWYRQSLGQGLEFLIYFQGNSAPDKSGLPSDRFSAERTGGSVSTLTIQRTQQEDSAVYLCASSFSQGINYEQYFGPGTRLTVT.

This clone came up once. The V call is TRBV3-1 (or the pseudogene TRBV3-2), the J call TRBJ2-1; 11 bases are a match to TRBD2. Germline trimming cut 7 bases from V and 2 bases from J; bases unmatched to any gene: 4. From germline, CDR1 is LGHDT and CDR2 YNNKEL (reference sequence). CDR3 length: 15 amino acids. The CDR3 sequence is CASTRTSGPYNEQFF. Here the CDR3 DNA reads TGTGCCAGCACTCGGACTAGCGGGCCCTACAATGAGCAGTTCTTC.

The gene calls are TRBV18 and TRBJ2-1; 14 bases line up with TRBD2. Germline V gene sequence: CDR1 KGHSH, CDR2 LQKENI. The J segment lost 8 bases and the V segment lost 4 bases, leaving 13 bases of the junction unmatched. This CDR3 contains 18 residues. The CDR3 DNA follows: TGTGCCAGCTCACAGGGGGGCCCCGGACTAGCGGGAGGCCATGAGCAGTTCTTC. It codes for CASSQGGPGLAGGHEQFF.

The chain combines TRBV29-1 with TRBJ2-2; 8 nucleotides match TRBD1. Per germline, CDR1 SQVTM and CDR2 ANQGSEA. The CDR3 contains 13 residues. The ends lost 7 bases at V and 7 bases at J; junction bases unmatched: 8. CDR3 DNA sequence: TGCAGCGCTCGGACAGGGACGGGCGGGGAGCTGTTTTTT. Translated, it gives CSARTGTGGELFF.

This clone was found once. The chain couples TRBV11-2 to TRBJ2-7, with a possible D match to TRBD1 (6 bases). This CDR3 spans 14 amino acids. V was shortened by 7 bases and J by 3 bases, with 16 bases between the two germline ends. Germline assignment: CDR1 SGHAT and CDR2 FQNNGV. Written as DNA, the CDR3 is TGTGCCAGCACCATGATAACAGGGAACTACGAGCAGTACTTC. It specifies CASTMITGNYEQYF.

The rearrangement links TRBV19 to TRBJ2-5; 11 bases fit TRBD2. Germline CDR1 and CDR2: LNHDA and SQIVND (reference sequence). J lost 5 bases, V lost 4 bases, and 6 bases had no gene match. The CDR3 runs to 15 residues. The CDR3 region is CASSTSGRTSETQYF. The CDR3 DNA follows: TGTGCCAGTAGTACTAGCGGGAGGACTAGCGAGACCCAGTACTTC.

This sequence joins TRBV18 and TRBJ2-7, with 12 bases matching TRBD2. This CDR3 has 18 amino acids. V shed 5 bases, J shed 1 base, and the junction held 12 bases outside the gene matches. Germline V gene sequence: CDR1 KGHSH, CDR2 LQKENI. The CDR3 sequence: CASSSNHGLAGRSYEQYF. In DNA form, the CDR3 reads TGTGCCAGCTCATCCAACCACGGACTAGCGGGGAGATCCTACGAGCAGTACTTC. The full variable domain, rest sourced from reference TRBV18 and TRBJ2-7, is NAGVMQNPRHLVRRRGQEARLRCSPMKGHSHVYWYRQLPEEGLKFMVYLQKENIIDESGMPKERFSAEFPKEGPSILRIQQVVRGDSAAYFCASSSNHGLAGRSYEQYFGPGTRLTVT.

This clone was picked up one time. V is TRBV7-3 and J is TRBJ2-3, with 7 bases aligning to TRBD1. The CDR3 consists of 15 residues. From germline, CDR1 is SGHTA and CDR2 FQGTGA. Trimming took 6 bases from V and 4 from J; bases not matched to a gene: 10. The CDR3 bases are TGTGCCAGCAGTGCGCGACAGGGCTTTCCAGATACGCAGTATTTT. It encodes CASSARQGFPDTQYF.

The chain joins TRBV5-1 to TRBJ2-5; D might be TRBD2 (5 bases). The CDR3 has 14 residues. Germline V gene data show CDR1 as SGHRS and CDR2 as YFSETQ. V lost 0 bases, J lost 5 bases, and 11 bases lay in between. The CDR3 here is CASSLGTQRETQYF. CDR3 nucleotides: TGCGCCAGCAGCTTGGGGACCCAGCGGGAGACCCAGTACTTC.

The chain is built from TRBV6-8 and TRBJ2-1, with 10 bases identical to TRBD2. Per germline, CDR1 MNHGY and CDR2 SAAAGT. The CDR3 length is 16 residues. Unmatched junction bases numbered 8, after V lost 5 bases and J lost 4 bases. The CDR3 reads CASSPPLAGEYNEQFF. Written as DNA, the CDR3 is TGTGCCAGCAGTCCTCCCCTAGCGGGGGAATACAATGAGCAGTTCTTC.

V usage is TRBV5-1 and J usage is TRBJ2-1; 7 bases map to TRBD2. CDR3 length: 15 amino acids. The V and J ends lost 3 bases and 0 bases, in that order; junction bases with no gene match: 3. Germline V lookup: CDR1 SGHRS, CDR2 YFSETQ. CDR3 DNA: TGCGCCAGCAGCTCCTTAGCGGGCTCCTACAATGAGCAGTTCTTC. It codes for CASSSLAGSYNEQFF. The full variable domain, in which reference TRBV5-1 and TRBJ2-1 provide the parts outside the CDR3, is KAGVTQTPRYLIKTRGQQVTLSCSPISGHRSVSWYQQTPGQGLQFLFEYFSETQRNKGNFPGRFSGRQFSNSRSEMNVSTLELGDSALYLCASSSLAGSYNEQFFGPGTRLTVL.

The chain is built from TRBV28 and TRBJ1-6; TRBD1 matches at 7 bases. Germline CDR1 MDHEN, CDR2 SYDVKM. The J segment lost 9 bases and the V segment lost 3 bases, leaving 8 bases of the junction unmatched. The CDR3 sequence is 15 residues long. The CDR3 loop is CASSLLGQTSSPLHF. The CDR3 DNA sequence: TGTGCCAGCAGTTTGTTGGGACAGACTTCTTCACCCCTCCACTTT.

The CDR3 reads CASSPGTGGWYEQYF. DNA of the CDR3: TGTGCCAGCTCACCCGGGACAGGGGGGTGGTACGAGCAGTACTTC. This chain links TRBV18 with TRBJ2-7; 11 bases are a match to TRBD1. J gave up 4 bases and V 3 bases, and 5 bases lay outside the gene matches. The germline gives CDR1 KGHSH, CDR2 LQKENI. CDR3 length: 15 amino acids.

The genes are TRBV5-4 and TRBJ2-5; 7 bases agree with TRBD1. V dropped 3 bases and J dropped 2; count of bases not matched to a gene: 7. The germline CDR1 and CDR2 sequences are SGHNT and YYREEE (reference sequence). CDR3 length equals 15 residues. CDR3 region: CASSSPSGQQETQYF. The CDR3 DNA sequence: TGTGCCAGCAGCTCGCCCTCGGGACAGCAAGAGACCCAGTACTTC. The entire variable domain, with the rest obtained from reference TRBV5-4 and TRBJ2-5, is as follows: ETGVTQSPTHLIKTRGQQVTLRCSSQSGHNTVSWYQQALGQGPQFIFQYYREEENGRGNFPPRFSGLQFPNYSSELNVNALELDDSALYLCASSSPSGQQETQYFGPGTRLLVL.

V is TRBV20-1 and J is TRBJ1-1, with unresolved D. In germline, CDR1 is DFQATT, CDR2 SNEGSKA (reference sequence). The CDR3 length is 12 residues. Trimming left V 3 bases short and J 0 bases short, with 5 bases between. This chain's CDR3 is CSASRVNTEAFF. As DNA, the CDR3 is TGCAGTGCTAGTCGGGTGAACACTGAAGCTTTCTTT.

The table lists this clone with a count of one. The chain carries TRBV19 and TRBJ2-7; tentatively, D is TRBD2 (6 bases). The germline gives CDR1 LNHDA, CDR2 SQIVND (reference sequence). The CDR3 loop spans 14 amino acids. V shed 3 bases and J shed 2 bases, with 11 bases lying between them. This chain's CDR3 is CASSIGTLAYEQYF. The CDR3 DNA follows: TGTGCCAGTAGTATTGGGACTCTAGCCTACGAGCAGTACTTC. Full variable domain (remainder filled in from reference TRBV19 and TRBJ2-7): DGGITQSPKYLFRKEGQNVTLSCEQNLNHDAMYWYRQDPGQGLRLIYYSQIVNDFQKGDIAEGYSVSREKKESFPLTVTSAQKNPTAFYLCASSIGTLAYEQYFGPGTRLTVT.

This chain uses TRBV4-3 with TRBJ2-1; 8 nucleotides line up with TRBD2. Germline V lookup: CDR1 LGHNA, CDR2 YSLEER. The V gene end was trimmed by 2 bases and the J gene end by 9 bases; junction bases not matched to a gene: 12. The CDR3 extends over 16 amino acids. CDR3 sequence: CASSQSGTRSLGEQFF. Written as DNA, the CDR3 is TGCGCCAGCAGCCAATCAGGGACTAGGAGCTTAGGTGAGCAGTTCTTC.

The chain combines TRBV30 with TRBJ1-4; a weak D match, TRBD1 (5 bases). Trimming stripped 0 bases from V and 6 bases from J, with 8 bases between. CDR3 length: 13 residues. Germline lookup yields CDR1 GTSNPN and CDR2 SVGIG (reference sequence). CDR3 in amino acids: CAWSVGQDEKLFF. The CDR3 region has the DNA TGTGCCTGGAGTGTGGGGCAGGATGAAAAACTGTTTTTT.